A single sample gave rise to the 18 T cell receptor beta chains below, sequenced in a study of T-cell reconstitution after alpha-beta-depleted transplantation in children. Unique molecular identifiers tagged the TCRbeta library. In TCRdb, the PCR reads were re-called with MiXCR into one record per CDR3 protein. The sample has some 150,000 distinct CDR3 sequences; 8.8% are singletons. Sequenced here: PBMCs, mostly from graft donor cells, sampled 180 days after TCRalphabeta/CD19-depleted stem cell transplant. Every receptor here comes from a female patient aged 2-15 years who had a stem cell transplant for congenital amegakaryocytic thrombocytopenia, so the T cells may come from the graft donor.

This clonotype has a count of ten or more. The chain links TRBV4-1 to TRBJ1-1, with D perhaps matching TRBD1 (6 bases). Deletions cut 1 base from V and 1 base from J, with 16 bases between. The germline CDR1 and CDR2 sequences are MGHRA and YSYEKL. The CDR3 spans 17 residues. The CDR3 is CASSQVGGPRKNTEAFF. CDR3 nucleotides: TGCGCCAGCAGCCAAGTTGGGGGGCCGCGAAAGAACACTGAAGCTTTCTTT.

This clonotype showed up many times. V usage is TRBV20-1 and J usage is TRBJ2-7, with TRBD2 identical over 14 bases. V shed 6 bases and J 7 bases; nucleotides not matched to a gene: 11. The CDR3 length is 15 residues. Germline V CDR1 and CDR2: DFQATT, SNEGSKA (reference sequence). DNA for the CDR3: TGCAGTGCCAGACTAGCGGGAGGGCCTGTTGTGGAGCAGTACTTC. Encoded protein: CSARLAGGPVVEQYF.

This clonotype turned up a few times. The chain recombines TRBV28 with TRBJ2-7, with TRBD1 matching over 7 bases. Losses at the gene ends were 3 bases for V and 0 bases for J; bases not matched to a gene: 8. The germline gives CDR1 MDHEN, CDR2 SYDVKM. The length of the CDR3 is 16 residues. CDR3 sequence (DNA): TGTGCCAGCAGTTTTTCCCTACAGGGGCTCTCCTACGAGCAGTACTTC. Translating it yields CASSFSLQGLSYEQYF.

This clonotype appeared many times. The chain uses TRBV29-1 and TRBJ1-4, with D unresolved. The CDR3 is 13 amino acids. V lost 4 bases and J 6 bases, leaving 12 bases between the germline ends. Per the germline V gene, CDR1 is SQVTM and CDR2 is ANQGSEA. The CDR3 DNA follows: TGCAGCGTTGGTTCGGGGTTTCATGAAAAACTGTTTTTT. This gives the protein CSVGSGFHEKLFF.

This chain connects TRBV7-3 to TRBJ2-2; TRBD2 matches at 11 bases. The CDR3 is made up of 16 amino acids. The germline gives CDR1 SGHTA, CDR2 FQGTGA. Germline trimming cut 9 bases from V and 7 bases from J; bases unmatched to any gene: 13. The CDR3 nucleotides read TGTGCCAGTGGGACTAGCGGAATTGCGGAGCACGGGGAGCTGTTTTTT. Residues: CASGTSGIAEHGELFF.

This rearrangement joins TRBV6-5 to TRBJ2-6, with D unresolved. Germline CDR1 MNHEY, CDR2 SVGAGI. CDR3 length: 14 residues. Trimming cost V 0 bases and J 3 bases, with 3 bases left between them. CDR3 bases: TGTGCCAGCAGTTACTCGATTGGGGCCAACGTCCTGACTTTC. It specifies CASSYSIGANVLTF.

This clonotype was found many times. The V and J genes are TRBV29-1 and TRBJ2-5, with D perhaps TRBD1 (5 bases). The ends were cut back, 7 bases at V and 5 bases at J, with 17 bases in the middle. From germline, CDR1 is SQVTM and CDR2 ANQGSEA. The CDR3 contains 13 residues. This CDR3 reads CSGGLLGRETQYF. The CDR3 nucleotides are TGCAGCGGGGGCCTATTGGGTAGGGAGACCCAGTACTTC.

This clonotype has ten or more counts. V gene TRBV5-1 combines with J gene TRBJ2-7, with D possibly called TRBD1 or TRBD2 (5 bases each). Trimming took 0 bases from V and 0 from J, leaving 19 bases between them. This CDR3 has 18 residues. Germline CDR1 is SGHRS and CDR2 is YFSETQ. CDR3 DNA: TGCGCCAGCAGCTTGGTAGGGCAGGGACCTACTTACTCCTACGAGCAGTACTTC. Translating it yields CASSLVGQGPTYSYEQYF.

This clonotype was counted ten times or more. The gene calls are TRBV5-1 and TRBJ1-1; maybe TRBD1 (6 bases). Germline loops: CDR1 SGHRS, CDR2 YFSETQ. The germline V and J ends were trimmed by 4 bases and 8 bases, with 15 bases remaining between them. This CDR3 has 13 amino acids. The DNA of the CDR3 is TGCGCCAGCAGCGGAACCCCAGGGGTAGAAGCTTTCTTT. As protein: CASSGTPGVEAFF.

This clonotype was counted ten times or more. The J gene is TRBJ2-7, the V gene TRBV5-1; D call uncertain. CDR1 SGHRS and CDR2 YFSETQ come from the germline V gene. Trimming pared 0 bases from V and 3 bases from J, leaving 10 bases between. CDR3 length: 14 amino acids. CDR3 nucleotide sequence: TGCGCCAGCAGCTTGGACGGCAGAGTCTACGAGCAGTACTTC. Amino acid sequence: CASSLDGRVYEQYF.

The gene calls are TRBV3-1 and TRBJ2-7; D is ambiguous. V was shortened by 4 bases and J by 0 bases, with 7 bases between the two germline ends. The germline gives CDR1 LGHDT, CDR2 YNNKEL (reference sequence). The CDR3 runs to 13 residues. The CDR3 coding sequence is TGTGCCAGCAGCCGAGGATTCTCCTACGAGCAGTACTTC. This sequence encodes CASSRGFSYEQYF.

Many counts were recorded for this clonotype. This chain links TRBV5-1 with TRBJ1-6, with a weak D call TRBD1 (6 bases). V was cut by 0 bases and J by 7 bases, with 11 bases left in between. From germline, CDR1 is SGHRS and CDR2 YFSETQ. This CDR3 comprises 15 residues. CDR3 amino acids: CASSLGVGTNSPLHF. In DNA, the CDR3 is TGCGCCAGCAGCTTGGGAGTCGGGACAAATTCACCCCTCCACTTT. Complete variable domain (other parts from reference TRBV5-1 and TRBJ1-6): KAGVTQTPRYLIKTRGQQVTLSCSPISGHRSVSWYQQTPGQGLQFLFEYFSETQRNKGNFPGRFSGRQFSNSRSEMNVSTLELGDSALYLCASSLGVGTNSPLHFGNGTRLTVT.

This clonotype was detected ten times or more. This chain links TRBV12-3 or TRBV12-4 with TRBJ1-5, with TRBD1 matching 11 bases. V was clipped by 5 bases and J by 4 bases; unmatched bases: 10. The CDR3 covers 17 residues. CDR3 sequence: CASSPRTGGMKNQPQHF. CDR3 bases: TGTGCCAGCAGTCCACGGACAGGGGGCATGAAGAATCAGCCCCAGCATTTT.

This clonotype appeared many times. The chain is built from TRBV5-1 and TRBJ2-2, with TRBD2 matching over 12 bases. From germline, CDR1 is SGHRS and CDR2 YFSETQ. The CDR3 length is 17 residues. The trim removed 0 bases at V and 1 base at J, leaving 1 base unmatched. CDR3 bases: TGCGCCAGCAGCTTGGAGACTAGCGGGAGGAACACCGGGGAGCTGTTTTTT. Protein sequence: CASSLETSGRNTGELFF.

This clonotype has a count of ten or more. J is TRBJ2-3 and V is TRBV4-1; the match to TRBD2 covers 10 bases. Looked up from germline, CDR1 is MGHRA and CDR2 is YSYEKL. The V and J ends lost 1 base and 2 bases, in that order; junction bases with no gene match: 18. This CDR3 has 21 residues. CDR3 residues: CASSQGRLAGKKSQDTDTQYF. The CDR3 DNA follows: TGCGCCAGCAGCCAAGGTCGACTAGCGGGTAAGAAATCACAAGACACAGATACGCAGTATTTT.

This clonotype was seen at least ten times. The V call is TRBV3-1, the J call TRBJ2-7; D is unclear. This CDR3 is 14 amino acids long. Trimming stripped 0 bases from V and 9 bases from J, with 15 bases between. The germline V gene encodes CDR1 LGHDT and CDR2 YNNKEL (reference sequence). The CDR3 here is CASSQDAAMQGQYF. The CDR3, as DNA: TGTGCCAGCAGCCAAGATGCGGCCATGCAAGGGCAGTACTTC.

Here the CDR3 DNA reads TGTGCCAGCAGCCCCCGGACTAGCGGGGGCCACGAGACCCAGTACTTC. Translating gives CASSPRTSGGHETQYF. The chain has TRBV7-2 and TRBJ2-5, with 13 bases fitting TRBD2. CDR1 and CDR2 from the germline V gene are SGHTA and FQGNSA. Trimming cost V 5 bases and J 5 bases; bases outside gene matches: 8. The CDR3 consists of 16 residues.

This clonotype was detected many times. DNA for the CDR3: TGCGCCAGCAGCGTCCTCCCGGGACTAGCGGGAGGACATGAGCAGTTCTTC. As protein: CASSVLPGLAGGHEQFF. The V call is TRBV5-1, the J call TRBJ2-1; 15 bases line up with TRBD2. Trimming took 4 bases from V and 8 from J; bases not matched to a gene: 10. The germline gives CDR1 SGHRS, CDR2 YFSETQ. This CDR3 has 17 amino acids.